Below, one TCR beta chain is given with its context. No antigen is known for it. The PCR contained 60 Vbeta and 13 Jbeta primers. The method was immunoSEQ multiplex PCR; TCRdb's version includes in-frame clones alone and lacks a portion of them. The sample carries roughly 100,000 clones, over 60% recorded once. The sample belongs to a study of cytomegalovirus exposure and HLA in healthy donors. Findings of the study overall: The study designated some 180 TCR beta chains cytomegalovirus-associated. Versus the approximately 720-donor mean, an Asian-associated ancestry cluster reportedly showed fewer N-insertions in a later analysis.

Per germline, CDR1 MNHNS and CDR2 SASEGT. CDR3 length: 13 amino acids. V was pared by 6 bases and J by 3 bases, with 12 bases between. This rearrangement joins TRBV6-1 to TRBJ2-7; no clear D. Sample: PBMCs. This clonotype was obtained from a woman aged 45-59 years in good health and CMV-seropositive. The CDR3 DNA is TGTGCCAGCAGGTCGGGTTCCAGCTACGAGCAGTACTTC. Its protein product is CASRSGSSYEQYF.